The source of this T cell receptor beta chain is a study of cytomegalovirus exposure and HLA in healthy donors. Study-level results: Associated with cytomegalovirus, according to the listing, were around 170 TCR beta chains. Analyses of presence/absence relied on an assumption of roughly uniform sequencing depth across donors. Equally common other TCR beta chains were less clonally expanded than HLA-associated ones, a later analysis found.

These donors, healthy bone marrow donors, were studied. The sample holds a few counts of this clone. Antigen: not known. Looked up from germline, CDR1 is MGHDK and CDR2 is SYGVNS. Trimming stripped 3 bases from V and 4 bases from J, with 12 bases between. The CDR3 is 14 residues long. This PCR relied on a set of 60 Vbeta primers and 13 Jbeta primers. Measured with immunoSEQ multiplex PCR; TCRdb has only the in-frame clones, and not every one. Of 100,000 to 150,000 clones listed, roughly 74% are singletons. The sample taken for sequencing was PBMCs. This chain joins TRBV25-1 and TRBJ1-2; D is unresolved. The sequence was collected from a woman in her 50s in good health and CMV-seropositive. The CDR3 nucleotides read TGTGCCAGCAGTGACTCGACGCGGCGCTATGGCTACACCTTC. Protein product: CASSDSTRRYGYTF.